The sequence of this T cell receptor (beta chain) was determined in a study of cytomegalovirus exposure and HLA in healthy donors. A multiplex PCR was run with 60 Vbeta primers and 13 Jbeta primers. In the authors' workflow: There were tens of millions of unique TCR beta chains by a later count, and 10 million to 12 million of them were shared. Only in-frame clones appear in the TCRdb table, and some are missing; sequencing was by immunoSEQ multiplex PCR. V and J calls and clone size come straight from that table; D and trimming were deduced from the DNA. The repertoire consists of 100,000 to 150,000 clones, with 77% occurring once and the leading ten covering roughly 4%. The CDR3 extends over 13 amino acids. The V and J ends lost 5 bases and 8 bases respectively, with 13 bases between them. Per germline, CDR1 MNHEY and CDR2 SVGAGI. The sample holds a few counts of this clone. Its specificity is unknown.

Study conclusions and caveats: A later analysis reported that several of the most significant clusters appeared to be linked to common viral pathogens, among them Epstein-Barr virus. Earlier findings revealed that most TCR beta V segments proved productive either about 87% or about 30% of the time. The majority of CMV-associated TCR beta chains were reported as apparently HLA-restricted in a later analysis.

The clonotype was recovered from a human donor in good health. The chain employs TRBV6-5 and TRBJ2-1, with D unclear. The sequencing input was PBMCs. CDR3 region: CASSLAASYEQFF. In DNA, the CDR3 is TGTGCCAGCAGTCTGGCGGCATCCTATGAGCAGTTCTTC.